The clone carrying this TCR beta chain was observed many times. This entry belongs to a study of T-cell reconstitution after alpha-beta-depleted transplantation in children. V was pared by 3 bases and J by 0 bases, with 12 bases of the junction left unmatched. This CDR3 spans 18 amino acids. The library targeted TCRbeta and was prepared with unique molecular identifiers. Each CDR3 protein gets one entry after TCRdb re-called the PCR reads with MiXCR. The top ten hold under 1.2% of the sample, which has about 640,000 distinct CDR3 sequences, around a sixth seen once. The material was PBMCs from the stem cell graft donor, obtained from the stem cell graft. This clonotype was sampled from a human donor who donated a stem cell graft to a child with acute myeloid leukemia. The J gene is TRBJ2-7, the V gene TRBV12-3 or TRBV12-4, with 9 bases aligning to TRBD2. CDR3: CASSFKVPIAGDSYEQYF. In DNA form, the CDR3 reads TGTGCCAGCAGTTTCAAAGTCCCCATAGCGGGGGACTCCTACGAGCAGTACTTC.